Each of the 5 T cell receptor beta chains below was sequenced from the same sample in a study of shared clonotypes between healthy human individuals. Generated by immunoSEQ multiplex PCR, the TCRdb table keeps only in-frame clones and is missing some. The top ten clones hold around 0.6% of a sample with fewer than 1.4 million clones, 78% of them seen once. The sequencing sample was made of memory CD4+ T cells from PBMCs. Subset in this sample: CD45RA-negative fraction. Receptors were obtained from a young man in good health. Some clones in this sample may be carry-over from other donors' samples.

This clone showed up just once. The chain joins TRBV27 to TRBJ2-7, with 10 bases lining up with TRBD2. This CDR3 spans 16 amino acids. The germline CDR1 and CDR2 sequences are MNHEY and SMNVEV (reference sequence). J lost 2 bases, V lost 3 bases, and 7 bases had no gene match. The DNA of the CDR3 is TGTGCCAGCAGTTTGTCACTAGCGGGAACTACCTACGAGCAGTACTTC. This codes for CASSLSLAGTTYEQYF.

V gene TRBV9 combines with J gene TRBJ2-7, with TRBD2 identical over 9 bases. V lost 4 bases, J lost 3 bases, and 11 bases stayed unmatched. The germline V gene has CDR1 SGDLS and CDR2 YYNGEE. This CDR3 is 16 amino acids long. For the CDR3, the DNA is TGTGCCAGCAGCCCACGCGCGGGGGGGCCCCTCTACGAGCAGTACTTC. Its translation: CASSPRAGGPLYEQYF.

The chain's CDR3 is CASSESGGRNTEAFF. The CDR3 DNA reads TGTGCCAGCAGTGAATCGGGGGGCCGGAACACTGAAGCTTTCTTT. The chain combines TRBV25-1 with TRBJ1-1; D may be TRBD1 (6 bases). Trimming pared 1 base from V and 1 base from J, leaving 10 bases between. The germline V gene encodes CDR1 MGHDK and CDR2 SYGVNS. The CDR3 is made up of 15 amino acids. The full variable domain, in which reference TRBV25-1 and TRBJ1-1 provide the parts outside the CDR3, is EADIYQTPRYLVIGTGKKITLECSQTMGHDKMYWYQQDPGMELHLIHYSYGVNSTEKGDLSSESTVSRIRTEHFPLTLESARPSHTSQYLCASSESGGRNTEAFFGQGTRLTVV.

The chain links TRBV9 to TRBJ1-1, with 10 bases fitting TRBD1. This CDR3 contains 15 residues. The junction had 7 bases not matched to a gene; V was cut back by 3 bases and J by 5 bases. CDR1 is SGDLS and CDR2 is YYNGEE in the germline V gene. The CDR3 DNA reads TGTGCCAGCAGCGGGGACAGGGGATTAAGGACTGAAGCTTTCTTT. It is translated as CASSGDRGLRTEAFF.

This rearrangement joins TRBV19 to TRBJ1-1; D gene unclear. The CDR3 is 14 amino acids. Looked up from germline, CDR1 is LNHDA and CDR2 is SQIVND (reference sequence). V was cut by 7 bases and J by 1 base, with 13 bases left in between. The CDR3 protein is CASIDPPGNTEAFF. The CDR3 DNA sequence: TGTGCCAGTATTGACCCACCAGGGAACACTGAAGCTTTCTTT.